One sample yielded the 26 T cell receptor beta chains listed below, sequenced in a study of identifying expanded T cells in peripheral blood. Clones were sequenced by immunoSEQ multiplex PCR, and TCRdb holds only the in-frame ones, with some missing. The sample records some 100,000 clones, 87% being singletons. The specimen sequenced was blood. The receptor set was obtained from a person aged 18-70 years in good health.

J is TRBJ1-2 and V is TRBV5-6; perhaps TRBD1 as D (6 bases). The CDR3 runs to 15 residues. The germline gives CDR1 SGHDT, CDR2 YYEEEE. Trimming pared 1 base from V and 0 bases from J, leaving 10 bases between. The CDR3 nucleotides read TGTGCCAGCAGCTTGTTTGGACAGACTAACTATGGCTACACCTTC. Its protein is CASSLFGQTNYGYTF.

This clone has more than one count but fewer than ten. The J gene is TRBJ2-1, the V gene TRBV28; TRBD1 aligns across 8 bases. The CDR3 length is 18 residues. Germline CDR1 MDHEN, CDR2 SYDVKM. V trimming: 1 base; J trimming: 10 bases; junction bases outside the gene matches: 18. DNA of the CDR3: TGTGCCAGCAGTTTATTAGCTTTACGGGACAGGTCGATTAGGGAGCAGTTCTTC. Translating gives CASSLLALRDRSIREQFF.

This clone showed up just once. The chain couples TRBV2 to TRBJ2-3; TRBD2 agrees at 14 bases. Germline V lookup: CDR1 SNHLY, CDR2 FYNNEI. The CDR3 totals 19 residues. V shed 6 bases and J 4 bases; nucleotides not matched to a gene: 15. CDR3 region: CASRDVTGLAGGPSDTQYF. Written as DNA, the CDR3 is TGTGCCAGCAGGGACGTTACCGGACTAGCGGGGGGCCCCTCAGATACGCAGTATTTT.

The genes are TRBV5-1 and TRBJ2-5, with TRBD2 matching over 9 bases. Per the germline V gene, CDR1 is SGHRS and CDR2 is YFSETQ. The CDR3 is 15 amino acids. V was clipped by 0 bases and J by 2 bases; unmatched bases: 2. The CDR3 DNA reads TGCGCCAGCAGCTTGGCCGCGGGGGGGCAAGAGACCCAGTACTTC. This gives the protein CASSLAAGGQETQYF.

This sequence joins TRBV4-3 and TRBJ1-1, with 9 bases lining up with TRBD1. Germline V lookup: CDR1 LGHNA, CDR2 YSLEER. This CDR3 has 16 residues. With 2 bases clipped from V and 3 bases from J, the junction kept 7 bases outside the gene matches. The CDR3 loop is CASSQTGGAGYTEAFF. The CDR3, as DNA: TGCGCCAGCAGCCAAACAGGGGGCGCGGGGTACACTGAAGCTTTCTTT.

For the CDR3, the DNA is TGTGCCAGCAGTTACTCGATGGACAGGGTATCTTACACCTTC. Protein product: CASSYSMDRVSYTF. The chain uses TRBV6-5 and TRBJ1-2; 8 nucleotides line up with TRBD1. This CDR3 comprises 14 residues. The germline V gene has CDR1 MNHEY and CDR2 SVGAGI. J lost 11 bases, V lost 0 bases, and 8 bases had no gene match.

This clone was counted only a few times. This chain links TRBV7-8 with TRBJ1-5; no definite D call. The V and J ends lost 2 bases and 1 base respectively, with 6 bases between them. CDR1 is SGHVS and CDR2 is FQNEAQ in the germline V gene. The CDR3 extends over 14 amino acids. CDR3 DNA: TGTGCCAGCAGCTTAAGGCAAAGCAATCAGCCCCAGCATTTT. It is translated as CASSLRQSNQPQHF.

This chain connects TRBV5-4 to TRBJ2-2; D is perhaps TRBD2 (5 bases). V was clipped by 0 bases and J by 7 bases, with 16 bases between them. The germline CDR1 and CDR2 sequences are SGHNT and YYREEE (reference sequence). The CDR3 runs to 16 residues. The CDR3 nucleotides are TGTGCCAGCAGCTTGGCCGGGATAGGTTGGGGCGGGGAGCTGTTTTTT. Protein: CASSLAGIGWGGELFF.

The J gene is TRBJ1-5, the V gene TRBV29-1; D is possibly TRBD1 (6 bases). This CDR3 is 13 amino acids long. Trimming took off 4 bases at V and 7 bases at J, with 14 bases between the two ends. Looked up from germline, CDR1 is SQVTM and CDR2 is ANQGSEA. The CDR3 DNA is TGCAGCGTTGTTAGCCTACAGGGACAGCCCCAGCATTTT. It specifies CSVVSLQGQPQHF.

The chain has TRBV28 and TRBJ1-1; weak D call: TRBD1 (5 bases). This CDR3 is 15 amino acids long. V was cut by 4 bases and J by 6 bases, with 18 bases left in between. The germline CDR1 and CDR2 sequences are MDHEN and SYDVKM. The CDR3 loop reads CASSSLGAVLSEAFF. CDR3 nucleotide sequence: TGTGCCAGCAGTTCCCTCGGGGCGGTACTTTCTGAAGCTTTCTTT.

This clone showed up just once. The rearrangement uses TRBV28 and TRBJ2-2; unclear D gene. Germline V gives CDR1 MDHEN, CDR2 SYDVKM. Trimming took 8 bases from V and 8 from J, leaving 0 bases between them. The CDR3 covers 8 residues. DNA for the CDR3: TGTGCCAGCGGGGAGCTGTTTTTT. Its translation: CASGELFF.

V and J are TRBV6-6 and TRBJ2-1; TRBD2 is a possible D gene (6 bases). This CDR3 region has 15 residues. With 0 bases removed from V and 5 bases from J, the gap between germline ends came to 11 bases. Germline V lookup: CDR1 MNHNY, CDR2 SVGAGI (reference sequence). The CDR3 DNA reads as TGTGCCAGCAGTTACTCGGGAGGAGGTAACAATGAGCAGTTCTTC. Translating it yields CASSYSGGGNNEQFF.

This rearrangement joins TRBV28 to TRBJ2-1; D could derive from TRBD1 or TRBD2 (6 bases each). Germline CDR1 reads MDHEN; CDR2 reads SYDVKM. The CDR3 extends over 16 amino acids. The V end lost 2 bases, the J end lost 9 bases, and 20 bases lay between the germline ends. CDR3: CASSLLRFKGEVEQFF. The CDR3 region has the DNA TGTGCCAGCAGTTTACTCCGTTTTAAGGGGGAGGTTGAGCAGTTCTTC.

The chain uses TRBV4-1 and TRBJ2-3, with 9 bases that match TRBD2. The CDR3 runs 16 residues. Germline V gene lookup returns CDR1 MGHRA and CDR2 YSYEKL. V gave up 2 bases and J gave up 6 bases; unmatched junction bases: 9. CDR3 sequence reads: CASSQSGGGAVDTQYF. The CDR3 DNA reads TGCGCCAGCAGCCAATCGGGCGGGGGGGCAGTGGATACGCAGTATTTT.

This chain links TRBV19 with TRBJ1-4; no definite D call. The CDR3 has 15 residues. Trimming took 7 bases from V and 7 from J, leaving 19 bases between them. The germline gives CDR1 LNHDA, CDR2 SQIVND (reference sequence). CDR3 sequence reads: CASTDFREVREKLFF. The CDR3 DNA reads as TGTGCCAGTACCGATTTCCGGGAGGTTCGTGAAAAACTGTTTTTT.

A remark on this clone: Other nucleotide sequences from this sample produce the same CDR3. The J gene is TRBJ1-5, the V gene TRBV18; a weak D match, TRBD1 (5 bases). Germline V lookup: CDR1 KGHSH, CDR2 LQKENI. The CDR3 has 14 residues. V was shortened by 6 bases and J by 1 base, with 10 bases between the two germline ends. CDR3 loop: CASSPDRSNQPQHF. The CDR3 nucleotides read TGTGCCAGCTCTCCTGACAGAAGCAATCAGCCCCAGCATTTT.

The rearrangement joins TRBV2 to TRBJ2-2; 9 bases match TRBD2. This CDR3 spans 12 amino acids. The V segment lost 10 bases and the J segment 9 bases; nucleotides outside the gene matches: 6. Per germline, CDR1 SNHLY and CDR2 FYNNEI. The DNA for the CDR3 is TGTGCCACTGCGGGGGGGGCCAGGGAGCTGTTTTTT. This gives the protein CATAGGARELFF.

Here the CDR3 reads CASSQDGRQAAGTQYF. CDR3 DNA: TGTGCCAGCAGCCAAGATGGGAGACAGGCGGCGGGGACCCAGTACTTC. The chain is built from TRBV14 and TRBJ2-5; maybe TRBD1 (6 bases). Germline V gives CDR1 SGHDN, CDR2 FVKESK. This CDR3 spans 16 amino acids. With 0 bases removed from V and 7 bases from J, the gap between germline ends came to 18 bases.

This clone was recorded once. This CDR3 is CASSTRTGGTEAFF. DNA for the CDR3: TGTGCCAGCAGCACCCGGACAGGGGGAACTGAAGCTTTCTTT. The rearrangement links TRBV7-2 to TRBJ1-1; TRBD1 agrees at 10 bases. This CDR3 is built from 14 residues. Germline V lookup: CDR1 SGHTA, CDR2 FQGNSA. V lost 5 bases and J lost 5; bases outside the gene matches: 5.

CDR3 DNA sequence: TGTGCCAGCAGCCCCCGTGTGGGCGGGGCTCAGACGCAGTATTTT. It codes for CASSPRVGGAQTQYF. The chain combines TRBV7-2 with TRBJ2-3, with D perhaps matching TRBD2 (6 bases). Trimming pared 5 bases from V and 9 bases from J, leaving 21 bases between. The CDR3 consists of 15 residues. Germline lookup yields CDR1 SGHTA and CDR2 FQGNSA.

In its sample, this clone was seen once. The chain combines TRBV6-5 with TRBJ1-2, with D unresolved. The germline gives CDR1 MNHEY, CDR2 SVGAGI. The length of the CDR3 is 13 residues. The germline V and J ends were trimmed by 2 bases and 1 base, with 5 bases remaining between them. The CDR3 is CASSYGLNYGYTF. DNA of the CDR3: TGTGCCAGCAGTTACGGACTTAACTATGGCTACACCTTC.

This chain uses TRBV15 with TRBJ2-1; 9 positions agree with TRBD1. The germline CDR1 and CDR2 sequences are LNHNV and YYDKDF (reference sequence). V gave up 1 base and J gave up 2 bases; unmatched junction bases: 0. The CDR3 extends over 15 amino acids. DNA of the CDR3: TGTGCCACCAGCAGAGGGGACAGGGCCTACAATGAGCAGTTCTTC. This translates into CATSRGDRAYNEQFF.

The V call is TRBV5-4, the J call TRBJ2-1; no clear D gene. Trimming took 0 bases from V and 6 from J, leaving 4 bases between them. From germline, CDR1 is SGHNT and CDR2 YYREEE (reference sequence). The CDR3 runs to 12 residues. The CDR3: CASSLDSNEQFF. The CDR3 DNA is TGTGCCAGCAGCTTGGACAGCAATGAGCAGTTCTTC.

V is TRBV19 and J is TRBJ1-3; D is uncertain. V lost 6 bases and J 0 bases, leaving 12 bases between the germline ends. The CDR3 is made up of 15 amino acids. The germline V gene has CDR1 LNHDA and CDR2 SQIVND (reference sequence). CDR3 sequence (DNA): TGTGCCAGTAGGAACCGAGGGAGCTCTGGAAACACCATATATTTT. This translates into CASRNRGSSGNTIYF.

CDR3 protein: CASSPGQYTGELFF. Here the CDR3 DNA reads TGTGCCAGCTCACCGGGACAGTACACCGGGGAGCTGTTTTTT. The V gene is TRBV18, the J gene TRBJ2-2; 7 bases agree with TRBD1. Losses at the gene ends were 3 bases for V and 3 bases for J; bases not matched to a gene: 1. The CDR3 loop spans 14 amino acids. The V gene's germline CDR1 is KGHSH and CDR2 LQKENI.

The table lists this clone with a few counts. The rearrangement links TRBV5-1 to TRBJ2-5; 9 bases line up with TRBD1. This CDR3 comprises 15 residues. The trim removed 7 bases at V and 4 bases at J, leaving 11 bases unmatched. Per germline, CDR1 SGHRS and CDR2 YFSETQ. CDR3 region: CASGPRLTGGETQYF. The CDR3 DNA reads as TGCGCCAGCGGACCCAGATTGACAGGGGGAGAGACCCAGTACTTC.